The entry below describes one T cell receptor (beta chain). The data were obtained in a study of blood T cell repertoires in COVID-19. This CDR3 is built from 15 residues. The V gene's germline CDR1 is MNHEY and CDR2 SVGAGI. The V gene lost 2 bases and the J gene lost 7 bases, with 14 bases spanning the gap. The assay was immunoSEQ multiplex PCR, and TCRdb's table has in-frame clones only and misses some. The sample holds about 320,000 clones, 90% to 95% seen once. Sequences were obtained from PBMCs or T cells enriched from blood (not recorded which). The source of this sequence is a woman in her 30s who had been exposed to COVID-19. V and J are TRBV6-5 and TRBJ1-4; D is unresolved. For the CDR3, the DNA is TGTGCCAGCAGTTACGGCGGAGCGGCTGGTGAAAAACTGTTTTTT. Amino acids: CASSYGGAAGEKLFF.